Presented here are 11 T cell receptor beta chains from one specimen sequenced in a study of T cell responses to AZD1222 COVID-19 vaccine. The table came from immunoSEQ multiplex PCR; TCRdb's copy has only in-frame clones and leaves some out. The table has 60,000 to 95,000 clones, about nine tenths seen once. Sequencing used peripheral blood, obtained 28 days after the second AZD1222 dose. These receptors were obtained from an adult who received the AZD1222 COVID-19 vaccine.

This clone was seen a handful of times. The chain links TRBV5-1 to TRBJ2-1, with D possibly TRBD1 on 6 matching bases. Germline values: CDR1 SGHRS, CDR2 YFSETQ. This CDR3 has 16 amino acids. Trimming took off 4 bases at V and 4 bases at J, with 18 bases between the two ends. CDR3 protein: CASSGAGTYSYNEQFF. The CDR3 DNA reads as TGCGCCAGCAGCGGCGCCGGGACATATTCTTACAATGAGCAGTTCTTC.

This CDR3 reads CAWSTSSYNSPLHF. The CDR3 DNA sequence: TGTGCCTGGAGTACTAGCTCCTATAATTCACCCCTCCACTTT. The chain joins TRBV30 to TRBJ1-6; D gene uncertain. Germline V gene lookup returns CDR1 GTSNPN and CDR2 SVGIG (reference sequence). The CDR3 is made up of 14 amino acids. V gave up 2 bases and J gave up 0 bases, with 5 bases separating them.

On this clone: A read error may account for a junction end that differs from germline. The gene calls are TRBV3-1 (or the pseudogene TRBV3-2) and TRBJ1-1; D unresolved. In germline, CDR1 is LGHDT, CDR2 YNNKEL (reference sequence). The CDR3 is 11 amino acids. CDR3 in amino acids: CASSQEGPALF. The DNA for the CDR3 is TGTGCCAGCAGCCAAGAAGGTCCGGCGCTCTTT.

V gene TRBV9 combines with J gene TRBJ1-2, with a weak D call TRBD1 (5 bases). Trimming shortened V by 4 bases and J by 4 bases, and 8 bases separated the two germline ends. CDR1 and CDR2 (germline): SGDLS, YYNGEE. This CDR3 has 12 amino acids. The CDR3 is CASSPGGYGYTF. The CDR3, as DNA: TGTGCCAGCAGCCCCGGGGGCTATGGCTACACCTTC.

The V and J genes are TRBV6-5 and TRBJ1-1, with 8 bases that match TRBD1. V trimming: 6 bases; J trimming: 6 bases; junction bases outside the gene matches: 9. Germline V gene lookup returns CDR1 MNHEY and CDR2 SVGAGI. There are 14 residues in the CDR3. The CDR3 loop is CASRSDREVSEAFF. DNA of the CDR3: TGTGCCAGCAGGTCGGACAGGGAAGTGTCTGAAGCTTTCTTT.

V gene TRBV11-3 combines with J gene TRBJ2-1; a possible D gene is TRBD2 (6 bases). With 5 bases removed from V and 3 bases from J, the gap between germline ends came to 23 bases. This CDR3 spans 18 amino acids. The germline gives CDR1 SGHNT, CDR2 YENEEA. The CDR3 DNA sequence: TGTGCCAGCAGCCCCGGAGGGGTTGCAGGGCAGCTCTACAATGAGCAGTTCTTC. Encoded protein: CASSPGGVAGQLYNEQFF.

The chain carries TRBV3-1 (or the pseudogene TRBV3-2) and TRBJ1-2, with D unclear. The CDR3 consists of 17 residues. V was cut by 1 base and J by 4 bases, with 19 bases left in between. From germline, CDR1 is LGHDT and CDR2 YNNKEL (reference sequence). The CDR3 is CASSQAVAGERLYGYTF. As DNA, the CDR3 is TGTGCCAGCAGCCAAGCAGTTGCAGGCGAACGACTCTATGGCTACACCTTC.

Notes on this clone: A read error may produce the germline difference seen at one junction end. The rearrangement joins TRBV11-2 to TRBJ1-2, with 8 nucleotides matching TRBD1. Germline CDR1 reads SGHAT; CDR2 reads FQNNGV. This CDR3 spans 14 amino acids. CDR3 in amino acids: CASSLDLQGGGYTF. As DNA, the CDR3 is TGTGCCAGCAGCCTAGACCTACAGGGGGGTGGCTACACCTTC. The whole variable domain, remainder taken from reference TRBV11-2 and TRBJ1-2, is EAGVAQSPRYKIIEKRQSVAFWCNPISGHATLYWYQQILGQGPKLLIQFQNNGVVDDSQLPKDRFSAERLKGVDSTLKIQPAKLEDSAVYLCASSLDLQGGGYTFGSGTRLTVV.

The chain employs TRBV29-1 and TRBJ2-1; D gene uncertain. This CDR3 has 10 amino acids. V was pared by 6 bases and J by 2 bases, with 2 bases between. Germline CDR1 and CDR2: SQVTM and ANQGSEA. This CDR3 is CSVAYNEQFF. CDR3 DNA sequence: TGCAGCGTGGCCTACAATGAGCAGTTCTTC.

The chain carries TRBV30 and TRBJ2-2, with D unclear. Deletions cut 0 bases from V and 5 bases from J, with 7 bases between. This CDR3 contains 13 residues. Germline lookup yields CDR1 GTSNPN and CDR2 SVGIG (reference sequence). The CDR3 DNA is TGTGCCTGGAGTGTAATGGGGACCGGGGAGCTGTTTTTT. This gives the protein CAWSVMGTGELFF.

The rearrangement links TRBV14 to TRBJ2-3; no definite D call. This CDR3 comprises 12 residues. CDR1 is SGHDN and CDR2 is FVKESK in the germline V gene. Trimming removed 5 bases at V and 11 bases at J, with 14 bases between. The CDR3 region is CASSYAARRQYF. In DNA, the CDR3 is TGTGCCAGCAGCTATGCAGCTCGGAGGCAGTATTTT. Filled out from reference TRBV14 and TRBJ2-3, the complete variable domain reads EAGVTQFPSHSVIEKGQTVTLRCDPISGHDNLYWYRRVMGKEIKFLLHFVKESKQDESGMPNNRFLAERTGGTYSTLKVQPAELEDSGVYFCASSYAARRQYFGPGTRLTVL.